The 19 T cell receptor beta chains presented below share a single source sample, sequenced in a study of blood T cell repertoires in COVID-19. Profiling relied on immunoSEQ multiplex PCR, and the TCRdb table lists in-frame clones only, not all of them. The sample holds 150,000 to 200,000 clones, more than 70% seen once. Source material: peripheral blood. These receptors were taken from a woman aged 70-85 years who had recovered from COVID-19.

This clone was seen a single time. An end of the junction differs from the germline gene, which may be a read error. The CDR3 region is CASSPGRLGHIDF. CDR3 bases: TGTGCCAGCTCACCGGGCAGGCTCGGCCATATTGATTTT. V and J are TRBV18 and TRBJ1-3; D is ambiguous. CDR1 KGHSH and CDR2 LQKENI come from the germline V gene. The CDR3 spans 13 residues.

This clone has ten or more counts. The V and J genes are TRBV4-2 and TRBJ2-1, with TRBD2 as a possible D gene (5 bases). This CDR3 has 15 residues. From germline, CDR1 is LGHNA and CDR2 YNFKEQ. The V and J ends lost 4 bases and 4 bases respectively, with 14 bases between them. The CDR3 DNA reads as TGTGCCAGCAGCCCCAGGACGGGGAATTACAATGAGCAGTTCTTC. Its translation: CASSPRTGNYNEQFF.

This chain connects TRBV4-1 to TRBJ2-3; TRBD2 matches 8 bases. The CDR3 contains 16 residues. After removal of 0 bases from V and 1 base from J, the junction contained 3 bases not matched to a gene. In germline, CDR1 is MGHRA, CDR2 YSYEKL. As DNA, the CDR3 is TGCGCCAGCAGCCAAGAGCGGGGGGCGGGCACAGATACGCAGTATTTT. It specifies CASSQERGAGTDTQYF.

This chain uses TRBV19 with TRBJ2-2; 10 bases are shared with TRBD2. V shed 10 bases, J shed 1 base, and the junction held 3 bases outside the gene matches. Germline V gives CDR1 LNHDA, CDR2 SQIVND (reference sequence). This CDR3 comprises 14 residues. In DNA form, the CDR3 reads TGTGCCACCCGGACTAGCGGGAACACCGGGGAGCTGTTTTTT. Protein: CATRTSGNTGELFF.

CDR3 sequence: CASSLRQGSPLHF. CDR3 nucleotide sequence: TGTGCCAGCAGCCTCCGACAGGGATCACCCCTCCACTTT. The rearrangement links TRBV7-3 to TRBJ1-6; the match to TRBD1 covers 7 bases. Germline trimming cut 5 bases from V and 10 bases from J; bases unmatched to any gene: 5. This CDR3 is built from 13 residues. Looked up from germline, CDR1 is SGHTA and CDR2 is FQGTGA.

V usage is TRBV5-1 and J usage is TRBJ2-5, with 7 bases lining up with TRBD1. This CDR3 is built from 14 residues. Germline assignment: CDR1 SGHRS and CDR2 YFSETQ. The V gene end was trimmed by 4 bases and the J gene end by 1 base; junction bases not matched to a gene: 4. CDR3 sequence reads: CASSRDSFQETQYF. CDR3 coding DNA: TGCGCCAGCAGCCGGGACAGCTTCCAAGAGACCCAGTACTTC.

DNA for the CDR3: TGTGCCAGCAGTGAATTGGGACAGGCGAGACACGAGCAGTACTTC. Its translation: CASSELGQARHEQYF. The chain employs TRBV6-1 and TRBJ2-7; the match to TRBD1 covers 8 bases. The CDR3 length is 15 residues. The germline gives CDR1 MNHNS, CDR2 SASEGT. J lost 5 bases, V lost 2 bases, and 8 bases had no gene match.

The count of this clone is one. The chain is built from TRBV20-1 and TRBJ1-2, with D unresolved. CDR3 length: 13 amino acids. From germline, CDR1 is DFQATT and CDR2 SNEGSKA (reference sequence). The ends were cut back, 3 bases at V and 2 bases at J, with 10 bases in the middle. The DNA of the CDR3 is TGCAGTGCTAGTTGGGAGGACAACTATGGCTACACCTTC. Amino acid sequence: CSASWEDNYGYTF.

V is TRBV5-3 and J is TRBJ1-2, with 12 positions matching TRBD1. TRBV5-3 is marked as an open reading frame, function uncertain. The CDR3 runs 19 residues. The V and J ends lost 0 bases and 3 bases, in that order; junction bases with no gene match: 12. The CDR3 protein is CARSLARPGQGAGDYGYTF. The DNA of the CDR3 is TGTGCCAGAAGCTTGGCCCGACCGGGACAGGGGGCGGGGGACTATGGCTACACCTTC.

Ten or more counts support this clone. The chain employs TRBV7-9 and TRBJ2-1, with 15 bases lining up with TRBD2. This CDR3 region has 18 residues. The ends lost 3 bases at V and 4 bases at J; junction bases unmatched: 7. CDR1 is SEHNR, CDR2 FQNEAQ, per germline (reference sequence). Here the CDR3 DNA reads TGTGCCAGCAGCTTCCCCCGGACTAGCGGGAGGGGATACAATGAGCAGTTCTTC. Residues: CASSFPRTSGRGYNEQFF.

The chain links TRBV11-2 to TRBJ2-3, with D possibly matching TRBD1 (6 bases). This CDR3 region has 17 residues. Germline values: CDR1 SGHAT, CDR2 FQNNGV. Trimming left V 4 bases short and J 1 base short, with 18 bases between. Written as DNA, the CDR3 is TGTGCCAGCAGCTCTGGTGCGAGTTGGGGGCGCACAGATACGCAGTATTTT. Translating it yields CASSSGASWGRTDTQYF.

This clone was observed a few times. This chain uses TRBV27 with TRBJ2-7; TRBD1 is a possible D gene (5 bases). The V gene's germline CDR1 is MNHEY and CDR2 SMNVEV (reference sequence). The CDR3 has 13 residues. Trimming removed 6 bases from V and 7 bases from J, with 16 bases in between. CDR3 sequence (DNA): TGTGCCAGCAGCCCCCGACAGTTCCTAGAGCAGTACTTC. Protein product: CASSPRQFLEQYF.

The gene calls are TRBV4-2 and TRBJ2-2, with 9 bases fitting TRBD2. Unmatched junction bases numbered 16, after V lost 7 bases and J lost 7 bases. Germline V gene lookup returns CDR1 LGHNA and CDR2 YNFKEQ. The length of the CDR3 is 17 residues. The CDR3, as DNA: TGTGCCAGCAACAAAGCCACCGGACTAGCGTTGGGCGGGGAGCTGTTTTTT. Protein sequence: CASNKATGLALGGELFF.

The rearrangement joins TRBV5-1 to TRBJ2-5; 7 bases are shared with TRBD1. V gave up 4 bases and J gave up 5 bases; unmatched junction bases: 11. Germline V CDR1 and CDR2: SGHRS, YFSETQ. The CDR3 has 15 residues. CDR3 nucleotides: TGCGCCAGCAGCGACGGGACAGCGGAGTTGGAGACCCAGTACTTC. It encodes CASSDGTAELETQYF.

V and J are TRBV12-3 or TRBV12-4 and TRBJ1-5, with D perhaps matching TRBD1 (5 bases). The CDR3 loop spans 13 amino acids. V was trimmed by 6 bases and J by 2 bases, leaving 8 bases between them. The CDR3 DNA reads TGTGCCAGCAGCCAAGGGGGCAATCAGCCCCAGCATTTT. Translating gives CASSQGGNQPQHF.

J is TRBJ2-1 and V is TRBV19; 8 nucleotides align to TRBD1. CDR1 and CDR2 from the germline V gene are LNHDA and SQIVND (reference sequence). The junction had 6 bases not matched to a gene; V was cut back by 7 bases and J by 4 bases. The length of the CDR3 is 14 residues. The CDR3 sequence: CASNPTGAYNEQFF. CDR3 nucleotides: TGTGCCAGTAACCCGACAGGGGCGTACAATGAGCAGTTCTTC. The whole variable domain, filled in from reference TRBV19 and TRBJ2-1, reads DGGITQSPKYLFRKEGQNVTLSCEQNLNHDAMYWYRQDPGQGLRLIYYSQIVNDFQKGDIAEGYSVSREKKESFPLTVTSAQKNPTAFYLCASNPTGAYNEQFFGPGTRLTVL.

The gene calls are TRBV10-2 and TRBJ2-7, with D uncertain. CDR1 and CDR2 from the germline V gene are WSHSY and SAAADI. CDR3 size: 14 residues. Trimming took 0 bases from V and 4 from J, leaving 10 bases between them. The CDR3 DNA reads TGCGCCAGCAGTGAGTCTGCTAACCCTTACGAGCAGTACTTC. It translates to CASSESANPYEQYF.

The rearrangement links TRBV28 to TRBJ1-2; 12 bases line up with TRBD1. The germline V gene has CDR1 MDHEN and CDR2 SYDVKM. CDR3 size: 15 residues. Trimming at V came to 6 bases and at J to 7 bases, leaving 9 bases not matched to a gene. CDR3 amino acids: CASSPTGQGALGYTF. DNA for the CDR3: TGTGCCAGCAGCCCCACGGGACAGGGGGCCCTTGGCTACACCTTC.

CDR3 coding DNA: TGTGCTAGTGGTTTGCAGGGATCCCACACTGAAGCTTTCTTT. It encodes CASGLQGSHTEAFF. The genes are TRBV12-5 and TRBJ1-1; D might be TRBD1 (5 bases). Trimming took 2 bases from V and 3 from J, leaving 10 bases between them. Germline CDR1 and CDR2: LGHNT and FRNRAP. This CDR3 spans 14 amino acids.